Listed below are T cell receptor beta chains from one sample, sequenced in a study of blood T cell repertoires in COVID-19. TCRdb's table, derived via immunoSEQ multiplex PCR, lists solely in-frame clones and lacks some. The table lists about 87,000 clones, roughly 82% of them singletons. The sequencing sample was made of peripheral blood. These receptors were collected from a human donor in a cohort sampled during active COVID-19. Both conserved end residues are part of each CDR3. The order of the fields is D gene, V gene, CDR3 protein. A D gene is named only where the DNA matches it firmly.

>TRBD1|TRBV15
CATSRDRGRETQYF
>TRBD1|TRBV2
CASTGQGARSNQPQHF
>TRBD1|TRBV14
CASSQGRGYGYTF
>.|TRBV21-1
CASSESGSGSTYEQYF
>.|TRBV5-6
CASSPRSRGNEQFF
>TRBD2|TRBV7-8
CASSSRLAGVTGELFF
>.|TRBV9
CASGQGNTEAFF
>.|TRBV3-1/TRBV3-2
CASSQRESEQFF
>.|TRBV4-3
CASSQDLSGSWGQYF
>TRBD2|TRBV5-1
CASSTGLAGGFEQFF
>.|TRBV27
CASSLLDSSGANVLTF
>TRBD1|TRBV5-8
CASSRNRGYGYTF
>.|TRBV18
CASSPRPPGGNTIYF
>.|TRBV4-1
CASSQGQDYEQYF
>TRBD1|TRBV7-6
CASSSNGTGGYEQYF
>TRBD2|TRBV7-9
CASSSYGLAGGSDTQYF
>TRBD1|TRBV29-1
CSAYDGTGDEKLFF
>.|TRBV7-9
CASSPVASGTDTQYF
>.|TRBV7-8
CASRLGLTGNTEAFF
>.|TRBV30
CACPRGTANYGYTF
>TRBD2|TRBV4-1
CASTQREGYEQYF
>.|TRBV30
CAYPLGGGMSSPLHF
>.|TRBV19
CASSIGPTGTRQASYNEQFF
>TRBD2|TRBV7-8
CASRQTSGNTGELFF
>.|TRBV3-1/TRBV3-2
CASSQAAGTGYEQYF
>TRBD1|TRBV15
CATSSPDRGQETQYF
>TRBD2|TRBV27
CASSGLVGGELF
>TRBD1|TRBV19
CASSGTGWSTEAFF
>.|TRBV10-3
CAAGGTQETQYF
>.|TRBV11-2
CASRRRPQETQYF
>.|TRBV24-1
CATGQNNEQFF
>TRBD1|TRBV14
CASSPQGSIPEQFF
>.|TRBV6-5
CASSWVGGSTDTQYF
>.|TRBV19
CASSLTDTPMSYTF
>TRBD2|TRBV9
CASSGTSGSVSGELFF
>.|TRBV9
CASSVDGMRSPLHF
>TRBD1|TRBV9
CASSADRGNQPQHF
>TRBD1|TRBV27
CASSPGTGGQPQHF
>.|TRBV15
CATSRDNQWGAYEQYF
>.|TRBV27
CASTSTGGSRSNEQFF
>.|TRBV6-5
CASSHQASPLHF
>TRBD2|TRBV9
CASSSRGSGSEEQYF
>.|TRBV5-1
CASSLEGEGYTF
>.|TRBV4-1
CASSQDPGEGYGYTF
>.|TRBV5-4
CASSSRGGGVDEQYF
>TRBD1|TRBV3-1/TRBV3-2
CASSQLGTAVEQYF